The 25 T cell receptor beta chains given below trace back to one sample, sequenced in a study of T cell changes during pregnancy in multiple sclerosis. Here immunoSEQ multiplex PCR was the method, and the copy in TCRdb shows in-frame clones only, minus some. The sample gives more than 45,000 clones, over 80% of which show up once; roughly 0.99% is in the top ten. This material consisted of CD4+ T cells from peripheral blood mononuclear cells, taken in the second trimester of pregnancy. The receptor set was obtained from a female donor in good health, enrolled as a control in a pregnancy study.

This chain joins TRBV11-3 and TRBJ1-2; 7 bases fit TRBD1. V trimming: 5 bases; J trimming: 3 bases; junction bases outside the gene matches: 6. Per the germline V gene, CDR1 is SGHNT and CDR2 is YENEEA. The CDR3 is 14 residues long. DNA for the CDR3: TGTGCCAGCAGCCGACAGGGAGAAGACTATGGCTACACCTTC. Protein sequence: CASSRQGEDYGYTF.

The CDR3 protein is CASSIEAAGYYGYTF. CDR3 DNA sequence: TGTGCCAGTAGTATAGAGGCAGCAGGATACTATGGCTACACCTTC. The chain uses TRBV19 and TRBJ1-2; no clear D gene. Deletions cut 0 bases from V and 3 bases from J, with 11 bases between. CDR1 is LNHDA, CDR2 SQIVND, per germline (reference sequence). The CDR3 spans 15 residues.

This clone appeared a single time. The chain couples TRBV10-3 to TRBJ2-7; no definite D call. The V gene lost 3 bases and the J gene lost 5 bases, with 11 bases spanning the gap. Germline-derived CDR1 and CDR2 are ENHRY and SYGVKD. This CDR3 is built from 13 residues. CDR3 sequence (DNA): TGTGCCATCAGTGAATCGCATGCGGACGAGCAGTACTTC. Its protein product is CAISESHADEQYF.

This chain joins TRBV15 and TRBJ1-4; D is unclear. This CDR3 region has 16 residues. Trimming removed 8 bases from V and 3 bases from J, with 19 bases in between. Germline V CDR1 and CDR2: LNHNV, YYDKDF (reference sequence). The CDR3 reads CATAPRRGLANEKLFF. The CDR3 DNA reads as TGTGCCACCGCTCCGAGAAGAGGGTTAGCTAATGAAAAACTGTTTTTT.

The gene calls are TRBV6-5 and TRBJ2-5, with unresolved D. V was shortened by 8 bases and J by 4 bases, with 11 bases between the two germline ends. Germline V gene sequence: CDR1 MNHEY, CDR2 SVGAGI. The CDR3 runs 12 residues. As DNA, the CDR3 is TGTGCCAGCCGCGGAGCCGGAGAGACCCAGTACTTC. This codes for CASRGAGETQYF.

The chain employs TRBV10-3 and TRBJ2-5; the D gene is possibly TRBD1 (6 bases). CDR3 length: 14 residues. Germline values: CDR1 ENHRY, CDR2 SYGVKD. The V and J ends lost 0 bases and 5 bases respectively, with 10 bases between them. The CDR3 DNA reads TGTGCCATCAGTGAGTCAGGGGGTAAGGAGACCCAGTACTTC. Residues: CAISESGGKETQYF.

V and J are TRBV6-5 and TRBJ1-6; possible D gene TRBD1, 6 bases. CDR1 MNHEY and CDR2 SVGAGI come from the germline V gene. Trimming removed 2 bases at V and 6 bases at J, with 14 bases between. The CDR3 loop spans 16 amino acids. The CDR3 sequence is CASSYQTTGFNSPLHF. The CDR3 coding sequence is TGTGCCAGCAGTTACCAAACGACAGGCTTTAATTCACCCCTCCACTTT.

V gene TRBV6-1 combines with J gene TRBJ1-5; no clear D gene. Germline values: CDR1 MNHNS, CDR2 SASEGT. V was cut by 6 bases and J by 0 bases, with 3 bases left in between. CDR3 size: 12 residues. In nucleotides, the CDR3 is TGTGCCAGCAGGTATAGCAATCAGCCCCAGCATTTT. Translation: CASRYSNQPQHF.

This clone was seen more than once but under ten times. This chain connects TRBV30 to TRBJ1-1; 8 bases are shared with TRBD1. V was clipped by 4 bases and J by 1 base; unmatched bases: 5. The CDR3 is made up of 14 amino acids. Germline V gives CDR1 GTSNPN, CDR2 SVGIG (reference sequence). The chain's CDR3 is CAWTGTGWNTEAFF. The CDR3 nucleotides read TGTGCCTGGACCGGGACAGGATGGAACACTGAAGCTTTCTTT.

This CDR3 reads CASSPSGGSSYNEQFF. For the CDR3, the DNA is TGCGCCAGCAGCCCCTCGGGCGGGAGCTCCTACAATGAGCAGTTCTTC. The chain is built from TRBV5-1 and TRBJ2-1, with TRBD2 matching 7 bases. The ends lost 4 bases at V and 0 bases at J; junction bases unmatched: 7. The CDR3 consists of 16 residues. Germline CDR1 and CDR2: SGHRS and YFSETQ. Full variable domain (missing parts from reference TRBV5-1 and TRBJ2-1): KAGVTQTPRYLIKTRGQQVTLSCSPISGHRSVSWYQQTPGQGLQFLFEYFSETQRNKGNFPGRFSGRQFSNSRSEMNVSTLELGDSALYLCASSPSGGSSYNEQFFGPGTRLTVL.

The chain links TRBV14 to TRBJ2-7; a weak D match, TRBD2 (6 bases). V gave up 1 base and J gave up 5 bases, with 21 bases separating them. Germline values: CDR1 SGHDN, CDR2 FVKESK. CDR3 length: 17 amino acids. The CDR3 is CASSQVRGSGLGDEQYF. Here the CDR3 DNA reads TGTGCCAGCAGCCAAGTCCGGGGAAGCGGGCTTGGCGACGAGCAGTACTTC. The full variable domain, in which reference TRBV14 and TRBJ2-7 provide the parts outside the CDR3, is EAGVTQFPSHSVIEKGQTVTLRCDPISGHDNLYWYRRVMGKEIKFLLHFVKESKQDESGMPNNRFLAERTGGTYSTLKVQPAELEDSGVYFCASSQVRGSGLGDEQYFGPGTRLTVT.

The chain carries TRBV10-3 and TRBJ2-3; 13 positions agree with TRBD2. The CDR3 has 14 residues. V trimming: 4 bases; J trimming: 6 bases; junction bases outside the gene matches: 1. Germline CDR1 ENHRY, CDR2 SYGVKD. The CDR3 reads CAISGTSGSDTQYF. CDR3 bases: TGTGCCATCAGTGGGACTAGCGGGAGTGATACGCAGTATTTT.

The chain joins TRBV4-2 to TRBJ2-5; no firm D call. The germline V and J ends were trimmed by 4 bases and 1 base, with 10 bases remaining between them. This CDR3 is 14 amino acids long. CDR1 and CDR2 (germline): LGHNA, YNFKEQ. CDR3 loop: CASSPSISQETQYF. In DNA, the CDR3 is TGTGCCAGCAGCCCAAGTATCAGCCAAGAGACCCAGTACTTC.

V gene TRBV2 combines with J gene TRBJ1-1, with D possibly being TRBD1 (5 bases). V was pared by 3 bases and J by 2 bases, with 7 bases between. Germline V gene lookup returns CDR1 SNHLY and CDR2 FYNNEI. The CDR3 runs 13 residues. This chain's CDR3 is CASSDDRNTEAFF. As DNA, the CDR3 is TGTGCCAGCAGTGACGACAGAAACACTGAAGCTTTCTTT.

The gene calls are TRBV14 and TRBJ2-1; 10 nucleotides align to TRBD2. CDR3 size: 17 residues. The V gene end was trimmed by 4 bases and the J gene end by 0 bases; junction bases not matched to a gene: 6. CDR1 is SGHDN, CDR2 FVKESK, per germline. DNA for the CDR3: TGTGCCAGCAGCCGAGGCGGACTAGCGGACTCCTACAATGAGCAGTTCTTC. It is translated as CASSRGGLADSYNEQFF. The entire variable domain, with the rest obtained from reference TRBV14 and TRBJ2-1, is as follows: EAGVTQFPSHSVIEKGQTVTLRCDPISGHDNLYWYRRVMGKEIKFLLHFVKESKQDESGMPNNRFLAERTGGTYSTLKVQPAELEDSGVYFCASSRGGLADSYNEQFFGPGTRLTVL.

The chain is built from TRBV27 and TRBJ2-5, with 10 bases aligning to TRBD1. Looked up from germline, CDR1 is MNHEY and CDR2 is SMNVEV (reference sequence). Germline trimming cut 8 bases from V and 4 bases from J; bases unmatched to any gene: 4. This CDR3 has 13 residues. This CDR3 reads CASYRDRGETQYF. Here the CDR3 DNA reads TGTGCCAGCTACCGGGACAGGGGAGAGACCCAGTACTTC.

CDR3 loop: CASSERKADTQYF. The CDR3 region has the DNA TGTGCCAGTTCGGAGAGGAAAGCGGATACGCAGTATTTT. The rearrangement joins TRBV19 to TRBJ2-3; D remains unclear. The V gene's germline CDR1 is LNHDA and CDR2 SQIVND (reference sequence). The CDR3 has 13 residues. Trimming left V 8 bases short and J 6 bases short, with 15 bases between.

CDR3 sequence: CASSAFSNEQFF. DNA for the CDR3: TGTGCCAGCAGCGCCTTTAGCAATGAGCAGTTCTTC. The J gene is TRBJ2-1, the V gene TRBV2; D uncertain. CDR1 SNHLY and CDR2 FYNNEI come from the germline V gene. The CDR3 contains 12 residues. Trimming took 6 bases from V and 6 from J, leaving 9 bases between them.

The gene calls are TRBV6-4 and TRBJ2-1, with a tentative D call TRBD2 (6 bases). Germline V gene data show CDR1 as MRHNA and CDR2 as SNTAGT. With 0 bases removed from V and 0 bases from J, the gap between germline ends came to 6 bases. The CDR3 spans 15 residues. In nucleotides, the CDR3 is TGTGCCAGCAGTGACTCTAGCGGCTCCTACAATGAGCAGTTCTTC. Translated: CASSDSSGSYNEQFF.

The chain joins TRBV28 to TRBJ2-1; TRBD2 aligns across 15 bases. Trimming took 5 bases from V and 0 from J; bases not matched to a gene: 14. Germline V gives CDR1 MDHEN, CDR2 SYDVKM. The CDR3 has 21 amino acids. CDR3 region: CASSRTHAGTSGRYSYNEQFF. For the CDR3, the DNA is TGTGCCAGCAGTCGGACACACGCCGGGACTAGCGGGAGGTACTCCTACAATGAGCAGTTCTTC.

The rearrangement joins TRBV7-9 to TRBJ1-4; D perhaps matches TRBD1 (5 bases). V was clipped by 5 bases and J by 3 bases, with 13 bases between them. Germline values: CDR1 SEHNR, CDR2 FQNEAQ (reference sequence). The CDR3 has 15 amino acids. DNA for the CDR3: TGTGCCAGCAGCCAGGTAGGGGATTCTAATGAAAAACTGTTTTTT. As protein: CASSQVGDSNEKLFF.

This clone has a single count. This chain joins TRBV28 and TRBJ1-6; D remains unclear. V was pared by 6 bases and J by 2 bases, with 11 bases between. The CDR3 runs to 15 residues. From germline, CDR1 is MDHEN and CDR2 SYDVKM. CDR3 in amino acids: CASRVTGTYNSPLHF. The CDR3 nucleotides are TGTGCCAGCAGGGTTACCGGGACCTATAATTCACCCCTCCACTTT.

The V gene is TRBV28, the J gene TRBJ1-5; the match to TRBD1 covers 11 bases. Germline CDR1 MDHEN, CDR2 SYDVKM. V shed 6 bases and J 0 bases; nucleotides not matched to a gene: 7. The CDR3 spans 17 residues. CDR3 sequence reads: CASRLRTGGDSNQPQHF. The CDR3 coding sequence is TGTGCCAGCAGGTTACGGACAGGGGGCGATAGCAATCAGCCCCAGCATTTT.

The chain is built from TRBV6-6 and TRBJ2-3; 7 nucleotides line up with TRBD1. This CDR3 comprises 16 residues. J was trimmed by 2 bases and V by 8 bases; bases with no gene match: 13. Germline V gene lookup returns CDR1 MNHNY and CDR2 SVGAGI (reference sequence). The CDR3 region is CASRSGDSRPTDTQYF. As DNA, the CDR3 is TGTGCCAGCCGATCCGGGGACAGCCGCCCCACAGATACGCAGTATTTT.

This clone has just one count. The chain links TRBV9 to TRBJ2-1; 8 nucleotides match TRBD2. V was pared by 2 bases and J by 5 bases, with 6 bases of the junction left unmatched. Germline lookup yields CDR1 SGDLS and CDR2 YYNGEE. The CDR3 contains 15 residues. The DNA for the CDR3 is TGTGCCAGCAGCGTGGCTAGCGGGCCCGACAATGAGCAGTTCTTC. Protein product: CASSVASGPDNEQFF.